This T cell receptor (beta chain) is from a study of cytomegalovirus exposure and HLA in healthy donors. Study overall: A subsequent analysis stated that the 100 to 150 validation repertoires were run on the same platform as the approximately 700 first-cohort repertoires.

Remarks on this clone: Its antigen remains unknown.

Germline CDR1 and CDR2: SQVTM and ANQGSEA. V was cut by 7 bases and J by 6 bases, with 12 bases left in between. The CDR3 sequence is 11 residues long. The table came from immunoSEQ multiplex PCR; TCRdb's copy has only in-frame clones and leaves some out. The sample carries some 250,000 clones, 90% recorded once. Notes on the study in general: A subsequent analysis found that TCR clusters from the first cohort also tended to co-occur in the roughly 120 validation repertoires, with around 94% of cluster scores above 0. For most TCR sequences rarity was the rule, although some public TCRs occurred in many donors. It was 150 or so TCR beta chains that were listed as cytomegalovirus-associated.

Sequencing used PBMCs. The TCR was taken from a woman aged 25 to 45 in good health and CMV-seronegative. The gene calls are TRBV29-1 and TRBJ1-1; D is perhaps TRBD1 (6 bases). This CDR3 is CSGIQGPEAFF. CDR3 DNA sequence: TGCAGCGGCATACAGGGTCCTGAAGCTTTCTTT.